A single sample is the source of the 7 T cell receptor beta chains below, sequenced in a study of early T cells in non-severe SARS-CoV-2 infection. TCRdb redid the calling of the 5' RACE reads with MiXCR, one entry per CDR3 protein. The sample has about 21,000 distinct CDR3 sequences; approximately 4.8% are singletons. Sequencing used whole blood. The receptors derive from an adult who was a healthcare worker with PCR-confirmed SARS-CoV-2 infection or an uninfected control (not recorded which).

The chain joins TRBV27 to TRBJ2-7, with D possibly matching TRBD1 (5 bases). Germline values: CDR1 MNHEY, CDR2 SMNVEV (reference sequence). The CDR3 loop spans 16 amino acids. Trimming removed 0 bases at V and 2 bases at J, with 14 bases between. DNA for the CDR3: TGTGCCAGCAGTTTATCGTCCCCCGCAGGGCCCTACGAGCAGTACTTC. Translated: CASSLSSPAGPYEQYF.

In this sample, this clonotype turned up many times. The J gene is TRBJ1-2, the V gene TRBV6-5, with 7 nucleotides matching TRBD1. The CDR3 runs to 15 residues. The V and J ends lost 6 bases and 6 bases, in that order; junction bases with no gene match: 13. CDR1 is MNHEY, CDR2 SVGAGI, per germline. CDR3 loop: CASSLEQGTWNGYTF. DNA for the CDR3: TGTGCCAGCAGCCTAGAACAGGGGACATGGAATGGCTACACCTTC.

There are a few counts of this clonotype. This chain joins TRBV5-8 and TRBJ1-2; D is uncertain. The CDR3 runs to 12 residues. The V gene's germline CDR1 is SGHTS and CDR2 YDEGEE. With 4 bases removed from V and 1 base from J, the gap between germline ends came to 5 bases. The CDR3 DNA is TGTGCCAGCAGCCTAGTTAACTATGGCTACACCTTC. Translated: CASSLVNYGYTF.

This clonotype has at least ten counts. The chain is built from TRBV5-1 and TRBJ1-2; D remains unclear. The CDR3 runs 14 residues. CDR1 and CDR2 (germline): SGHRS, YFSETQ. Trimming took off 2 bases at V and 8 bases at J, with 16 bases between the two ends. The CDR3 DNA reads as TGCGCCAGCAGCTTACGGGGATCCCTGGGAGGCTACACCTTC. It codes for CASSLRGSLGGYTF.

This clonotype has a count of ten or more. The chain is built from TRBV30 and TRBJ2-1; D not resolved. The V end was cut by 5 bases, the J end by 7 bases, with 12 bases between. The CDR3 length is 12 residues. In germline, CDR1 is GTSNPN, CDR2 SVGIG (reference sequence). For the CDR3, the DNA is TGTGCCTGGGCCCCCTTTGGGAATGAGCAGTTCTTC. It codes for CAWAPFGNEQFF.

Many counts were recorded for this clonotype. This chain links TRBV2 with TRBJ2-5; 10 bases agree with TRBD2. The CDR3 extends over 15 amino acids. Germline CDR1 SNHLY, CDR2 FYNNEI. V was pared by 8 bases and J by 1 base, with 7 bases of the junction left unmatched. CDR3 residues: CASFGTSDPQETQYF. In nucleotides, the CDR3 is TGTGCCAGCTTCGGGACTAGCGATCCCCAAGAGACCCAGTACTTC.

V and J are TRBV29-1 and TRBJ2-5; no firm D call. Germline assignment: CDR1 SQVTM and CDR2 ANQGSEA. The V and J ends lost 6 bases and 2 bases respectively, with 13 bases between them. CDR3 length: 13 residues. CDR3 sequence reads: CSVARHEQETQYF. CDR3 DNA: TGCAGCGTGGCTCGTCACGAACAAGAGACCCAGTACTTC.